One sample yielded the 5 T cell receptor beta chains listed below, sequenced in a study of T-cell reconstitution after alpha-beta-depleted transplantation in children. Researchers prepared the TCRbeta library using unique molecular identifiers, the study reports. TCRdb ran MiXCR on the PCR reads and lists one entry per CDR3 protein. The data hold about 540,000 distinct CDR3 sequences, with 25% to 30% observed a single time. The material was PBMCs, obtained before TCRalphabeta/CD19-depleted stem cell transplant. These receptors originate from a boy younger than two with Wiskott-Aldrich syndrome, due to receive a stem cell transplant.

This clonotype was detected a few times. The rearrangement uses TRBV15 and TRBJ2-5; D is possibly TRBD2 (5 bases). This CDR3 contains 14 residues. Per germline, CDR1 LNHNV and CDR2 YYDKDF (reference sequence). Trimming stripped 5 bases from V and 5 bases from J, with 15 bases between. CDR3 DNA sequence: TGTGCCACCAGCCGGACTTTTTTCGGGGAGACCCAGTACTTC. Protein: CATSRTFFGETQYF.

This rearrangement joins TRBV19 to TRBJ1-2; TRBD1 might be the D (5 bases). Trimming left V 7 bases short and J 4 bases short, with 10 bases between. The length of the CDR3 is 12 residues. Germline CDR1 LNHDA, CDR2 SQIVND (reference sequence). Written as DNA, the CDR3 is TGTGCCAGTAAGCAGGGTATCTATGGCTACACCTTC. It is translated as CASKQGIYGYTF.

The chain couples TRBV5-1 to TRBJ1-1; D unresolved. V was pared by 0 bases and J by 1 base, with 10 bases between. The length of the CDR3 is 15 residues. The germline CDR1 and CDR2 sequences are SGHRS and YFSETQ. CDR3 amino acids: CASSLAGFTNTEAFF. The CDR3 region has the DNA TGCGCCAGCAGCTTGGCTGGGTTTACGAACACTGAAGCTTTCTTT.

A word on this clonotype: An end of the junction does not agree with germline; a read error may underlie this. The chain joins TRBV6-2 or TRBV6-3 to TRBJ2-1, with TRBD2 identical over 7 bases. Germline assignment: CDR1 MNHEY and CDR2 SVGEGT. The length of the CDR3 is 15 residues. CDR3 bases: TGTGCCGGCAGTTATGCAGCGGGGAGGGGCAATGAGCAGTTCTTC. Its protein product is CAGSYAAGRGNEQFF.

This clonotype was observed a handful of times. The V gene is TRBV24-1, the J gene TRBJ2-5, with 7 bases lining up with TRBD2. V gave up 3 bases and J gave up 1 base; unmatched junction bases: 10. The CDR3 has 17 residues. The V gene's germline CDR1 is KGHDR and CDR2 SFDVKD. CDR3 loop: CATSDGVVASGQETQYF. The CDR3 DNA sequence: TGTGCCACCAGTGATGGTGTCGTGGCTAGCGGCCAAGAGACCCAGTACTTC.